This T cell receptor beta chain was documented in a study of blood T cell repertoires in COVID-19. A note on this clone: The same CDR3 arises from other DNA sequences in this sample as well.

Sequenced by immunoSEQ multiplex PCR; TCRdb stores in-frame clones only, minus some. The sample has approximately 200,000 clones, roughly 77% seen once. Germline lookup yields CDR1 MDHEN and CDR2 SYDVKM. This CDR3 is 13 amino acids long. V lost 6 bases to trimming and J lost 8 bases; unmatched junction nucleotides: 3. This clonotype was sampled from a woman of 80 years or more with COVID-19, enrolled during active disease. This rearrangement joins TRBV28 to TRBJ1-6; 8 bases match TRBD1. Sequenced: peripheral blood. CDR3 protein: CASSGQGYSPLHF. DNA of the CDR3: TGTGCCAGCAGCGGACAGGGATATTCACCCCTCCACTTT.